This T cell receptor beta chain stems from a study of early T cells in non-severe SARS-CoV-2 infection. Study at large: Chains were unpaired, as sequencing was done on bulk RNA from unsorted whole blood. Points from the study as a whole: Sequences matched to VDJdb favored anti-spike CD8 responses, while private and CD4 specificities were missed.

The V segment lost 4 bases and the J segment 4 bases; nucleotides outside the gene matches: 13. The CDR3 extends over 18 amino acids. In germline, CDR1 is SGHAT, CDR2 FQNNGV. Individual cDNA molecules carried attached unique molecular identifiers. TCRdb used MiXCR to reprocess the 5' RACE reads, holding one entry per CDR3 protein. Here the sample spans about 30,000 distinct CDR3 sequences, less than 6.5% being singletons. This clonotype was counted at least ten times. Its antigen is not identified. J is TRBJ2-6 and V is TRBV11-2, with 7 bases identical to TRBD2. The sequence was collected from an adult who was a healthcare worker with PCR-confirmed SARS-CoV-2 infection or an uninfected control (not recorded which). The sequenced material came from whole blood. The CDR3 coding sequence is TGTGCCAGCAGCTCTGCCGTTGGGAGGGCCTCCGGGGCCAACGTCCTGACTTTC. Amino acids: CASSSAVGRASGANVLTF.